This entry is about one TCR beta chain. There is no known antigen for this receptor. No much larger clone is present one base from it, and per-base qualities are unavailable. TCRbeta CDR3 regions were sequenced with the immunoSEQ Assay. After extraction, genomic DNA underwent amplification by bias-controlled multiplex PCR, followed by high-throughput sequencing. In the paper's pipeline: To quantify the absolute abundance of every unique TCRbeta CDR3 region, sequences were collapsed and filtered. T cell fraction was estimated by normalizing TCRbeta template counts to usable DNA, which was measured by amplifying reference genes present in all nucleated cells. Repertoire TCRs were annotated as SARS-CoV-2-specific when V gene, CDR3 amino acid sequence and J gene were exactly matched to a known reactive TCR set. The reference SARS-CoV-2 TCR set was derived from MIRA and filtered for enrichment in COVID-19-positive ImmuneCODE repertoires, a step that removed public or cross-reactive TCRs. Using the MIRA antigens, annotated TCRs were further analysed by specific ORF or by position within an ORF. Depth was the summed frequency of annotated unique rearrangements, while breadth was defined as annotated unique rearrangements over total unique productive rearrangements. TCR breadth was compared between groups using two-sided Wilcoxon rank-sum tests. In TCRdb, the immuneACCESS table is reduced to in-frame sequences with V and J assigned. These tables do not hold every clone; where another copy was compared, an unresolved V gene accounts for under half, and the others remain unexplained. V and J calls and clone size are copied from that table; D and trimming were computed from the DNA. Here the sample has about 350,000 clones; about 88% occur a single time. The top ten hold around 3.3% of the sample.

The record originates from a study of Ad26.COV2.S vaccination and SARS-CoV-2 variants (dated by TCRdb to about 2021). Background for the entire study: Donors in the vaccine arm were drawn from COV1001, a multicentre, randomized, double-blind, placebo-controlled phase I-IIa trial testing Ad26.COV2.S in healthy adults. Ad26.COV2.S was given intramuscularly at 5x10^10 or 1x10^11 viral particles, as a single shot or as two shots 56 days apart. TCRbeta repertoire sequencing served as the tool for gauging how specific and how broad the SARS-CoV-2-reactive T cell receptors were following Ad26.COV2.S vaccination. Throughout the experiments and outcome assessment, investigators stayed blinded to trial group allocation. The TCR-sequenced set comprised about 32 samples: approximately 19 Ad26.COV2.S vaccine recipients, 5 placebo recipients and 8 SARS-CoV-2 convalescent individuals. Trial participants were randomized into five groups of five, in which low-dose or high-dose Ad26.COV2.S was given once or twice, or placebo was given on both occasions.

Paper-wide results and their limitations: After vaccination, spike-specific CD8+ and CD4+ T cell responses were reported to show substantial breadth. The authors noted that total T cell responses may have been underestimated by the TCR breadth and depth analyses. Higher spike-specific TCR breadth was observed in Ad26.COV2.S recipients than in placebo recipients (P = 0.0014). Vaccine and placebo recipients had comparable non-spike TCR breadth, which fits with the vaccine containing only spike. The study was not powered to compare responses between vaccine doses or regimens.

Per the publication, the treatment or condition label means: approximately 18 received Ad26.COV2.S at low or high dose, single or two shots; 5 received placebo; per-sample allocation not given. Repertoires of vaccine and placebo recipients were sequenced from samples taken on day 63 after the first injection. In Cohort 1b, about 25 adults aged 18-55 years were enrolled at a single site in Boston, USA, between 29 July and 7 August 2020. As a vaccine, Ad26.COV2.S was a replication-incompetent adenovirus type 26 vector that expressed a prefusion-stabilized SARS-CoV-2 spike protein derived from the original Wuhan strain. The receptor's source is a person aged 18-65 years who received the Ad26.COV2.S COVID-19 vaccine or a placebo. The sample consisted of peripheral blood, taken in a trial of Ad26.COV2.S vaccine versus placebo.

The bases are TGCGCCAGCGAACAGACAGGGGGCGTCCACAATGAGCAGTTCTTC. Protein translation: CASEQTGGVHNEQFF. The chain links TRBV23-1 with TRBJ2-1, and TRBD1 matches 10 of the central bases. TRBV23-1 is an ORF, with its function uncertain. Clipping removes 8 bases from V and 5 bases from J, with 9 as the unmatched junction base count. Inclusive of the bounding cysteine and phenylalanine, the CDR3 is 15 residues long. Only CDR3 DNA is held: 45 bases, read in frame from base 1.